A single sample gave rise to the 32 T cell receptor beta chains below, sequenced in a study of blood T cell repertoires in COVID-19. Assay: immunoSEQ multiplex PCR; the TCRdb copy retains only in-frame clones and omits some. The top ten clones hold around an eighth of a sample with over 85,000 clones, roughly 88% of them seen once. Material: peripheral blood. The receptors come from a human donor in a cohort sampled during active COVID-19.

This clone was found once. V is TRBV10-3 and J is TRBJ2-5; TRBD1 is a possible D gene (6 bases). Germline V gives CDR1 ENHRY, CDR2 SYGVKD. There are 15 residues in the CDR3. The germline V and J ends were trimmed by 7 bases and 3 bases, with 18 bases remaining between them. CDR3 nucleotides: TGTGCCATCAAGGCCCAGGGACACTCTAAAGAGACCCAGTACTTC. This codes for CAIKAQGHSKETQYF.

This clone was seen a handful of times. The chain has TRBV5-1 and TRBJ1-1, with D uncertain. Trimming pared 0 bases from V and 11 bases from J, leaving 20 bases between. Germline-derived CDR1 and CDR2 are SGHRS and YFSETQ. CDR3 length: 15 amino acids. The CDR3 spells CASSLAVGDNTVAFF. The CDR3 nucleotides read TGCGCCAGCAGCTTGGCCGTCGGAGATAACACTGTCGCTTTCTTT.

The chain couples TRBV6-5 to TRBJ2-3, with D possibly being TRBD2 (6 bases). CDR3 length: 13 amino acids. V was cut by 2 bases and J by 4 bases, with 7 bases left in between. The germline V gene has CDR1 MNHEY and CDR2 SVGAGI. CDR3 nucleotides: TGTGCCAGCAGTTACGGGACTTCAGATACGCAGTATTTT. Amino acids: CASSYGTSDTQYF.

Comment on this clone: One end of the junction varies from germline; a read error may be responsible. The rearrangement joins TRBV2 to TRBJ1-5, with D possibly matching TRBD1 (5 bases). The CDR3 is 16 amino acids. Germline loops: CDR1 SNHLY, CDR2 FYNNEI. CDR3 amino acids: CASSEGVGRGRQPQHF. As DNA, the CDR3 is TGTGCCAGCAGCGAAGGGGTGGGAAGGGGCCGTCAGCCCCAGCATTTT.

The table lists this clone with a few counts. The gene calls are TRBV27 and TRBJ1-2; maybe TRBD1 (6 bases). Germline V lookup: CDR1 MNHEY, CDR2 SMNVEV (reference sequence). The CDR3 covers 13 residues. V lost 5 bases and J 4 bases, leaving 11 bases between the germline ends. The CDR3 DNA reads TGTGCCAGCAGTGCTCAGGGGATCTATGGCTACACCTTC. It yields the protein CASSAQGIYGYTF.

This sequence joins TRBV2 and TRBJ2-3; TRBD2 is a possible D gene (5 bases). V shed 4 bases and J shed 0 bases, with 11 bases lying between them. Germline lookup yields CDR1 SNHLY and CDR2 FYNNEI. The CDR3 extends over 15 amino acids. DNA of the CDR3: TGTGCCAGCAGTGCCGGGAAATTGAGCACAGATACGCAGTATTTT. This codes for CASSAGKLSTDTQYF.

The rearrangement links TRBV5-4 to TRBJ1-2; TRBD1 matches 8 bases. The CDR3 is 14 residues long. Germline V CDR1 and CDR2: SGHNT, YYREEE (reference sequence). V shed 2 bases, J shed 8 bases, and the junction held 8 bases outside the gene matches. This chain's CDR3 is CASSFRQGSRGYTF. For the CDR3, the DNA is TGTGCCAGCAGCTTTCGACAGGGGTCTCGAGGCTACACCTTC.

V is TRBV21-1 and J is TRBJ2-1; TRBD2 is the table's D call and was not checked against the DNA. TRBV21-1 counts as a pseudogene. This CDR3 region has 13 residues. DNA of the CDR3: TGTGCCGGGACTTTGACTGCCCACAATGAGCAGTTCTTC. Encoded protein: CAGTLTAHNEQFF.

The count of this clone is one. This rearrangement joins TRBV6-2 or TRBV6-3 to TRBJ1-3; D may be TRBD1 (5 bases). The ends were cut back, 4 bases at V and 2 bases at J, with 12 bases in the middle. CDR1 MNHEY and CDR2 SVGEGT come from the germline V gene. CDR3 length equals 15 residues. Written as DNA, the CDR3 is TGTGCCAGCAGTTCCCGTGGGGGGACTGGAAACACCATATATTTT. It is translated as CASSSRGGTGNTIYF.

The V call is TRBV2, the J call TRBJ2-7, with D possibly matching TRBD2 (6 bases). Trimming removed 8 bases from V and 4 bases from J, with 18 bases in between. Germline-derived CDR1 and CDR2 are SNHLY and FYNNEI. CDR3 size: 14 residues. CDR3 DNA: TGTGCCAGCTCGGTAGGGGCAGGAGGGTACGAGCAGTACTTC. Amino acid sequence: CASSVGAGGYEQYF.

The J gene is TRBJ2-3, the V gene TRBV27; tentatively, D is TRBD2 (5 bases). Trimming left V 2 bases short and J 0 bases short, with 12 bases between. Germline V lookup: CDR1 MNHEY, CDR2 SMNVEV (reference sequence). The CDR3 totals 16 residues. The CDR3 sequence: CASSLAGGSSTDTQYF. CDR3 coding DNA: TGTGCCAGCAGTTTAGCGGGCGGCTCTAGCACAGATACGCAGTATTTT.

The CDR3 bases are TGTGCCAGCAGCGTAGGGGATTCTCCTCAGGGGAACTATGGCTACACCTTC. Protein: CASSVGDSPQGNYGYTF. The chain has TRBV9 and TRBJ1-2, with D tentatively TRBD1 (6 bases). V lost 0 bases to trimming and J lost 2 bases, with 17 bases between them. Germline-derived CDR1 and CDR2 are SGDLS and YYNGEE. The CDR3 is 17 amino acids.

The rearrangement links TRBV5-4 to TRBJ2-7; TRBD1 is a possible D gene (5 bases). The CDR3 loop spans 14 amino acids. Germline V gene sequence: CDR1 SGHNT, CDR2 YYREEE (reference sequence). V was cut by 1 base and J by 0 bases, with 8 bases left in between. The CDR3 loop reads CASSLQGASYEQYF. Written as DNA, the CDR3 is TGTGCCAGCAGCTTGCAAGGGGCCTCCTACGAGCAGTACTTC.

This clone occurred once. This chain connects TRBV19 to TRBJ2-1; 15 bases map to TRBD2. In germline, CDR1 is LNHDA, CDR2 SQIVND (reference sequence). The V segment lost 3 bases and the J segment 8 bases; nucleotides outside the gene matches: 5. The CDR3 has 16 residues. The CDR3, as DNA: TGTGCCAGTAGTATGGGACTAGCGGGAGGCCTGGATGAGCAGTTCTTC. It translates to CASSMGLAGGLDEQFF.

The chain employs TRBV6-5 and TRBJ1-5; TRBD1 might be the D (6 bases). CDR1 is MNHEY, CDR2 SVGAGI, per germline. V was shortened by 7 bases and J by 3 bases, with 13 bases between the two germline ends. CDR3 length equals 14 residues. Here the CDR3 reads CASIKNRDNQPQHF. The CDR3 DNA reads as TGTGCCAGCATCAAAAACAGGGACAATCAGCCCCAGCATTTT.

The rearrangement links TRBV30 to TRBJ2-5, with 10 bases matching TRBD1. The V gene's germline CDR1 is GTSNPN and CDR2 SVGIG (reference sequence). The CDR3 contains 14 residues. J gave up 4 bases and V 7 bases, and 9 bases lay outside the gene matches. CDR3: CASTTGGRGETQYF. Written as DNA, the CDR3 is TGTGCCTCCACGACAGGGGGCAGGGGAGAGACCCAGTACTTC.

The CDR3 nucleotides are TGTGCCAGCTCACCCCGACGCGCGGGAGGGAGCACAGATACGCAGTATTTT. Protein: CASSPRRAGGSTDTQYF. The chain couples TRBV18 to TRBJ2-3; 9 nucleotides agree with TRBD2. Germline V CDR1 and CDR2: KGHSH, LQKENI. V shed 3 bases and J 0 bases; nucleotides not matched to a gene: 7. The CDR3 runs 17 residues.

The chain joins TRBV5-1 to TRBJ1-1; the D gene is possibly TRBD1 (6 bases). The CDR3 contains 13 residues. Germline V gives CDR1 SGHRS, CDR2 YFSETQ. V lost 7 bases and J lost 5, with 15 bases in between. In nucleotides, the CDR3 is TGCGCCAGCCGCCACAGGGAAGGAACTGAAGCTTTCTTT. This sequence encodes CASRHREGTEAFF.

The V gene is TRBV6-2 or TRBV6-3, the J gene TRBJ2-7; 8 nucleotides agree with TRBD1. With V trimmed by 5 bases and J by 5 bases, 5 bases remained unmatched. In germline, CDR1 is MNHEY, CDR2 SVGEGT. This CDR3 spans 13 amino acids. In DNA form, the CDR3 reads TGTGCCAGCAGTGCGGACAGGGTCCACGAGCAGTACTTC. Its protein product is CASSADRVHEQYF.

The chain joins TRBV9 to TRBJ1-6; no reliable D call. CDR3 size: 15 residues. V lost 0 bases to trimming and J lost 3 bases, with 7 bases between them. Germline lookup yields CDR1 SGDLS and CDR2 YYNGEE. The DNA of the CDR3 is TGTGCCAGCAGCGTAGGAGGCAGCTATAATTCACCCCTCCACTTT. Its translation is CASSVGGSYNSPLHF.

There are a few counts of this clone. The CDR3 DNA sequence: TGTGCCAGCAGACTATGGGAGGAAGGGGCCCTCCACTTT. Protein: CASRLWEEGALHF. The chain employs TRBV27 and TRBJ1-6, with D possibly matching TRBD1 (5 bases). Deletions cut 6 bases from V and 14 bases from J, with 17 bases between. CDR1 and CDR2 (germline): MNHEY, SMNVEV (reference sequence). The CDR3 has 13 residues.

The genes are TRBV14 and TRBJ1-1, with TRBD1 matching over 9 bases. Trimming removed 3 bases from V and 5 bases from J; junction bases left unmatched: 7. The germline CDR1 and CDR2 sequences are SGHDN and FVKESK. This CDR3 contains 15 residues. CDR3 DNA sequence: TGTGCCAGCAGCCAGGAACAGGGGGCGCGAACTGAAGCTTTCTTT. It yields the protein CASSQEQGARTEAFF. Complete variable domain (other parts from reference TRBV14 and TRBJ1-1): EAGVTQFPSHSVIEKGQTVTLRCDPISGHDNLYWYRRVMGKEIKFLLHFVKESKQDESGMPNNRFLAERTGGTYSTLKVQPAELEDSGVYFCASSQEQGARTEAFFGQGTRLTVV.

This clone was seen more than once but under ten times. The chain couples TRBV7-6 to TRBJ1-5; D remains unclear. V dropped 3 bases and J dropped 4 bases, with 7 bases sitting between them. The CDR3 is made up of 13 amino acids. Germline V gene lookup returns CDR1 SGHVS and CDR2 FNYEAQ. CDR3: CASSLMENQPQHF. The DNA of the CDR3 is TGTGCCAGCAGCTTGATGGAGAATCAGCCCCAGCATTTT.

This chain uses TRBV28 with TRBJ2-2, with 7 bases aligning to TRBD1. Germline V CDR1 and CDR2: MDHEN, SYDVKM. The CDR3 is 16 residues long. Losses at the gene ends were 3 bases for V and 0 bases for J; bases not matched to a gene: 4. The CDR3 DNA reads as TGTGCCAGCAGTTTGTGGGGACAGACGAACACCGGGGAGCTGTTTTTT. Translation gives CASSLWGQTNTGELFF.

The gene calls are TRBV6-5 and TRBJ1-2; D is unresolved. This CDR3 spans 14 amino acids. Germline V gene lookup returns CDR1 MNHEY and CDR2 SVGAGI. The V gene lost 6 bases and the J gene lost 2 bases, with 13 bases spanning the gap. The chain's CDR3 is CASRRTSQNYGYTF. Written as DNA, the CDR3 is TGTGCCAGCAGGCGCACCTCCCAAAACTATGGCTACACCTTC.

The chain uses TRBV7-2 and TRBJ2-1; TRBD2 is a possible D gene (5 bases). Trimming left V 5 bases short and J 8 bases short, with 13 bases between. Germline CDR1 SGHTA, CDR2 FQGNSA. This CDR3 region has 13 residues. The CDR3 coding sequence is TGTGCCAGCAGCCGAGGGTTGAATGATGAGCAGTTCTTC. This translates into CASSRGLNDEQFF.

This chain connects TRBV5-1 to TRBJ1-1; D not resolved. V was cut by 2 bases and J by 5 bases, with 13 bases left in between. The length of the CDR3 is 14 residues. The germline CDR1 and CDR2 sequences are SGHRS and YFSETQ. The CDR3 here is CASSLMSLETEAFF. The CDR3 nucleotides are TGCGCCAGCAGCTTAATGTCCCTGGAGACTGAAGCTTTCTTT.

V and J are TRBV29-1 and TRBJ1-1; D not resolved. The CDR3 runs 13 residues. CDR1 and CDR2 (germline): SQVTM, ANQGSEA. V was cut by 7 bases and J by 0 bases, with 12 bases left in between. The CDR3 here is CSGSRRMNTEAFF. CDR3 bases: TGCAGCGGGAGCCGCCGGATGAACACTGAAGCTTTCTTT.

V is TRBV10-3 and J is TRBJ1-4, with D maybe TRBD1 (5 bases). This CDR3 contains 14 residues. The V gene lost 8 bases and the J gene lost 8 bases, with 18 bases spanning the gap. The germline gives CDR1 ENHRY, CDR2 SYGVKD. This CDR3 reads CAIGLGATQEKLFF. The CDR3 bases are TGTGCCATCGGCCTTGGGGCTACACAGGAAAAACTGTTTTTT.

Regarding this clone: Other DNA sequences of this sample code for an identical CDR3. The gene calls are TRBV7-3 and TRBJ2-3; 7 nucleotides align to TRBD2. The V and J ends lost 0 bases and 0 bases, in that order; junction bases with no gene match: 0. Germline V gene data show CDR1 as SGHTA and CDR2 as FQGTGA. This CDR3 region has 15 residues. The CDR3, as DNA: TGTGCCAGCAGCTTAACGGGAGGGAGCACAGATACGCAGTATTTT. Its translation: CASSLTGGSTDTQYF. Looking up the rest from reference TRBV7-3 and TRBJ2-3 gives the full variable domain: GAGVSQTPSNKVTEKGKYVELRCDPISGHTALYWYRQSLGQGPEFLIYFQGTGAADDSGLPNDRFFAVRPEGSVSTLKIQRTERGDSAVYLCASSLTGGSTDTQYFGPGTRLTVL.

This clone has only a few counts. The V call is TRBV4-1, the J call TRBJ1-5; 10 bases match TRBD1. Germline CDR1 is MGHRA and CDR2 is YSYEKL. The V and J ends lost 0 bases and 9 bases, in that order; junction bases with no gene match: 8. The CDR3 sequence is 16 residues long. CDR3 region: CASSQEGQGSMRPQHF. For the CDR3, the DNA is TGCGCCAGCAGCCAAGAGGGACAGGGGTCGATGCGGCCCCAGCATTTT.

The chain couples TRBV11-2 to TRBJ2-1; 14 bases are a match to TRBD2. The V and J ends lost 1 base and 7 bases, in that order; junction bases with no gene match: 9. CDR1 and CDR2 (germline): SGHAT, FQNNGV. The CDR3 totals 18 residues. The CDR3 DNA follows: TGTGCCAGCAGCTTAGGATCAGGACTAGCGGGAGGACATAATGAGCAGTTCTTC. Translating gives CASSLGSGLAGGHNEQFF.